The 4 T cell receptor beta chains in this list originate from one sample, sequenced in a study of cytotoxic CD8 clonotypes in ibrutinib-treated CLL. Measured with immunoSEQ multiplex PCR; TCRdb has only the in-frame clones, and not every one. This sample has 300,000 to 400,000 clones, with roughly 67% found just once. The sample consisted of PBMCs, taken after 36 months of ibrutinib treatment. The receptors come from a human donor with chronic lymphocytic leukemia.

The chain has TRBV9 and TRBJ2-5, with a weak D call TRBD2 (6 bases). Trimming shortened V by 3 bases and J by 5 bases, and 17 bases separated the two germline ends. This CDR3 spans 15 amino acids. The germline V gene encodes CDR1 SGDLS and CDR2 YYNGEE. CDR3 amino acids: CASSGTGTWDETQYF. Written as DNA, the CDR3 is TGTGCCAGCAGCGGGACCGGGACTTGGGACGAGACCCAGTACTTC.

The CDR3: CASSPPARGAETQYF. CDR3 sequence (DNA): TGTGCCAGCTCACCACCCGCTAGAGGGGCAGAGACCCAGTACTTC. The chain links TRBV18 to TRBJ2-5; perhaps D is TRBD1 or TRBD2 (5 bases each). V lost 0 bases and J lost 4, with 12 bases in between. Germline CDR1 is KGHSH and CDR2 is LQKENI. This CDR3 spans 15 amino acids.

The chain couples TRBV10-3 to TRBJ2-7; perhaps TRBD1 as D (6 bases). The ends were cut back, 6 bases at V and 0 bases at J, with 6 bases in the middle. Germline assignment: CDR1 ENHRY and CDR2 SYGVKD. The CDR3 length is 12 residues. CDR3 bases: TGTGCCATCAGGGACAGCTCCTACGAGCAGTACTTC. It is translated as CAIRDSSYEQYF.

The chain is built from TRBV14 and TRBJ2-7; perhaps TRBD1 as D (5 bases). Trimming stripped 4 bases from V and 12 bases from J, with 22 bases between. Germline V gene sequence: CDR1 SGHDN, CDR2 FVKESK. The CDR3 spans 14 residues. The CDR3, as DNA: TGTGCCAGCAGCCGTGGGGCCTTTTTGGCCGGGTGGTACTTC. This translates into CASSRGAFLAGWYF. The whole variable domain, filled in from reference TRBV14 and TRBJ2-7, reads EAGVTQFPSHSVIEKGQTVTLRCDPISGHDNLYWYRRVMGKEIKFLLHFVKESKQDESGMPNNRFLAERTGGTYSTLKVQPAELEDSGVYFCASSRGAFLAGWYFGPGTRLTVT.